Below are 6 T cell receptor beta chains sequenced from a single sample in a study of T cells after yellow fever vaccination (dated by TCRdb to between 2018 and 2020). Per the publication, the treatment or condition label means: live attenuated yellow fever vaccine strain. The library was generated by 5' RACE. Sequencing relied on an Illumina HiSeq 2500. TCRdb cleaned the public reads at Q25 with fastp, built clones with MiXCR and kept in-frame beta chains. Under each unique CDR3 protein, matching rows form one entry showing the most common genes and DNA. The sample has around 400,000 distinct CDR3 sequences on record, 11% of them singletons. Clones ranked in the top ten supply 18% of the sample. Sequencing used PBMCs, obtained on the day of the first yellow fever vaccination. The receptors derive from a man between 18 and 29 years old who received the YFV17D yellow fever vaccine.

This clonotype showed up just a few times. The rearrangement links TRBV4-2 to TRBJ2-3; the match to TRBD2 covers 13 bases. V lost 1 base and J lost 4; bases outside the gene matches: 8. This CDR3 comprises 18 residues. The germline V gene encodes CDR1 LGHNA and CDR2 YNFKEQ. CDR3 nucleotides: TGTGCCAGCAGCCAAGTCACTAGCGGGGGGGCAGGTCCAGATACGCAGTATTTT. Translating gives CASSQVTSGGAGPDTQYF.

The rearrangement joins TRBV10-3 to TRBJ2-2, with D tentatively TRBD1 (6 bases). Germline loops: CDR1 ENHRY, CDR2 SYGVKD. The germline V and J ends were trimmed by 8 bases and 1 base, with 8 bases remaining between them. CDR3 length: 13 amino acids. CDR3: CAIGGQNTGELFF. The CDR3, as DNA: TGTGCCATCGGGGGACAGAACACCGGGGAGCTGTTTTTT.

In this sample, this clonotype turned up many times. V usage is TRBV15 and J usage is TRBJ2-7; 9 nucleotides agree with TRBD1. Germline loops: CDR1 LNHNV, CDR2 YYDKDF (reference sequence). The CDR3 sequence is 15 residues long. V shed 5 bases and J 1 base; nucleotides not matched to a gene: 6. The CDR3 sequence is CATSRGQGPSYEQYF. In DNA, the CDR3 is TGTGCCACCAGCCGGGGACAGGGACCGTCCTACGAGCAGTACTTC. The whole variable domain, remainder taken from reference TRBV15 and TRBJ2-7, is DAMVIQNPRYQVTQFGKPVTLSCSQTLNHNVMYWYQQKSSQAPKLLFHYYDKDFNNEADTPDNFQSRRPNTSFCFLDIRSPGLGDTAMYLCATSRGQGPSYEQYFGPGTRLTVT.

The chain combines TRBV19 with TRBJ1-5; D is unclear. This CDR3 comprises 17 residues. The V end lost 3 bases, the J end lost 2 bases, and 17 bases lay between the germline ends. Germline V lookup: CDR1 LNHDA, CDR2 SQIVND (reference sequence). The CDR3 nucleotides read TGTGCCAGTAGTATCGATTTTTACAGAACGGGCAATCAGCCCCAGCATTTT. Amino acid sequence: CASSIDFYRTGNQPQHF. The whole variable domain, remainder taken from reference TRBV19 and TRBJ1-5, is DGGITQSPKYLFRKEGQNVTLSCEQNLNHDAMYWYRQDPGQGLRLIYYSQIVNDFQKGDIAEGYSVSREKKESFPLTVTSAQKNPTAFYLCASSIDFYRTGNQPQHFGDGTRLSIL.

This sequence joins TRBV24-1 and TRBJ1-2; maybe TRBD1 (6 bases). CDR3 length: 13 amino acids. The germline V gene has CDR1 KGHDR and CDR2 SFDVKD. V was trimmed by 4 bases and J by 3 bases, leaving 8 bases between them. CDR3 loop: CATSDYRDYGYTF. The DNA for the CDR3 is TGTGCCACCAGTGACTACAGGGACTATGGCTACACCTTC.

This clonotype turned up a few times. The chain recombines TRBV29-1 with TRBJ2-7; TRBD1 aligns across 9 bases. With V trimmed by 7 bases and J by 6 bases, 4 bases remained unmatched. Germline-derived CDR1 and CDR2 are SQVTM and ANQGSEA. The CDR3 covers 11 residues. CDR3 sequence reads: CSGEDRGEQYF. In DNA form, the CDR3 reads TGCAGCGGGGAGGACAGGGGCGAGCAGTACTTC.